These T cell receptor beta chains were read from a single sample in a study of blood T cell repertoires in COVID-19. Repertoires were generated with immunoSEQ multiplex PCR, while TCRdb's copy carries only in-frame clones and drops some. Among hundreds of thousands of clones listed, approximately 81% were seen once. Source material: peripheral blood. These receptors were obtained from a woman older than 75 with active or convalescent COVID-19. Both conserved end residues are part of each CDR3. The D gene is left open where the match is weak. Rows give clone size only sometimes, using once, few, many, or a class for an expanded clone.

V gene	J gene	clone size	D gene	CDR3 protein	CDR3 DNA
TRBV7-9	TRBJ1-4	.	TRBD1	CASSNKGAHGEKLFF	TGTGCCAGCAGCAACAAGGGGGCGCATGGGGAAAAACTGTTTTTT
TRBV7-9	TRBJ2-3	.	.	CASSLAEGADTQYF	TGTGCCAGCAGCTTAGCGGAAGGAGCAGATACGCAGTATTTT
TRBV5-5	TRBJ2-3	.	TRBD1	CASRPTGVSTDTQYF	TGTGCCAGCAGACCTACAGGGGTTAGCACAGATACGCAGTATTTT
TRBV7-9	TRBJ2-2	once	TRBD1	CASSLLPGQGFSGELFF	TGTGCCAGCAGCTTACTACCGGGACAGGGGTTCAGCGGGGAGCTGTTTTTT
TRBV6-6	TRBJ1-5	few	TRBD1	CASSNHRGKQPQHF	TGTGCCAGCAGTAACCACAGGGGGAAGCAGCCCCAGCATTTT
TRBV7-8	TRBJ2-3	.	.	CASSWGGLRTDTQYF	TGTGCCAGCAGCTGGGGGGGGCTACGCACAGATACGCAGTATTTT
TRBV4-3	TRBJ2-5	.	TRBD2	CASSPALLAGGPSGETQYF	TGCGCCAGCAGCCCTGCTTTACTAGCGGGAGGGCCCTCGGGGGAGACCCAGTACTTC
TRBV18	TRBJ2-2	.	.	CASSLSITDTGELFF	TGTGCCAGCTCACTATCCATTACGGACACCGGGGAGCTGTTTTTT
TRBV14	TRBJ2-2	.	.	CASSQALAGTGELFF	TGTGCCAGCAGCCAGGCTTTGGCGGGCACCGGGGAGCTGTTTTTT
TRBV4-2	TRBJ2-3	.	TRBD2	CASSLRTSGALGGDTQYF	TGTGCCAGCAGCCTTAGGACTAGCGGAGCGCTAGGGGGAGATACGCAGTATTTT
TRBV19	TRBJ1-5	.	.	CASMMGAGGNQPQHF	TGTGCCAGTATGATGGGGGCAGGCGGCAATCAGCCCCAGCATTTT
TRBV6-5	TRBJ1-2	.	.	CASSRDSLYGYTF	TGTGCCAGCAGCCGCGACAGTCTCTATGGCTACACCTTC
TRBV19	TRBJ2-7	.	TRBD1	CASTPTGGVEQYF	TGTGCCAGTACCCCGACAGGGGGGGTCGAGCAGTACTTC
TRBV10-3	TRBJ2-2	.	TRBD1	CAINGQGARTGELFF	TGTGCCATCAACGGACAGGGGGCTAGAACCGGGGAGCTGTTTTTT
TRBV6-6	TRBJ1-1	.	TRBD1	CASSYSAGGFDTEAFF	TGTGCCAGCAGTTACTCTGCAGGGGGCTTCGACACTGAAGCTTTCTTT
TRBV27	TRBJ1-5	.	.	CASKRGNNQPQHF	TGTGCCAGCAAGCGGGGAAACAATCAGCCCCAGCATTTT
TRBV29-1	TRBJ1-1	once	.	CSDSTGRNTEAFF	TGCAGCGACTCGACAGGCAGGAACACTGAAGCTTTCTTT
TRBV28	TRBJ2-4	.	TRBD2	CASRKNSRGSGGAKNIQYF	TGTGCCAGCAGAAAAAATTCCCGGGGTAGCGGGGGAGCCAAAAACATTCAGTACTTC
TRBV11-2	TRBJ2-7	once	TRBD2	CASSLDPTSGREQYF	TGTGCCAGCAGCTTAGATCCTACTAGCGGGAGGGAGCAGTACTTC
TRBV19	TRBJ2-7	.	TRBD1	CASSAGTGLHEQYF	TGTGCCAGTAGTGCCGGGACAGGGTTGCACGAGCAGTACTTC
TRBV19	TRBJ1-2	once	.	CASRLLTGTYGYTF	TGTGCCAGTAGACTCCTTACAGGGACCTATGGCTACACCTTC
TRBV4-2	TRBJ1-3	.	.	CASSQRNTIYF	TGTGCCAGCAGCCAACGGAACACCATATATTTT
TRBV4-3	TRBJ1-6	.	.	CASSQAPLNSPLHF	TGCGCCAGCAGCCAAGCCCCCTTGAATTCACCCCTCCACTTT
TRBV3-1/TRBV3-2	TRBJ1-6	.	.	CASSQYLTGSQDSPLHF	TGTGCCAGCAGCCAATACCTCACAGGGTCTCAAGATTCACCCCTCCACTTT
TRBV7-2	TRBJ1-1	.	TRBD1	CASSSTGWTEAFF	TGTGCCAGCAGCTCGACAGGGTGGACTGAAGCTTTCTTT
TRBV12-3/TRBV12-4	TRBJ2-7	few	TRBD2	CASSLGVAGQYF	TGTGCCAGCAGCCTCGGGGTAGCGGGGCAGTACTTC
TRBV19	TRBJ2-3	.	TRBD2	CASSQRRTSGRVGDTQYF	TGTGCCAGTAGTCAAAGACGGACTAGCGGGAGGGTAGGAGATACGCAGTATTTT